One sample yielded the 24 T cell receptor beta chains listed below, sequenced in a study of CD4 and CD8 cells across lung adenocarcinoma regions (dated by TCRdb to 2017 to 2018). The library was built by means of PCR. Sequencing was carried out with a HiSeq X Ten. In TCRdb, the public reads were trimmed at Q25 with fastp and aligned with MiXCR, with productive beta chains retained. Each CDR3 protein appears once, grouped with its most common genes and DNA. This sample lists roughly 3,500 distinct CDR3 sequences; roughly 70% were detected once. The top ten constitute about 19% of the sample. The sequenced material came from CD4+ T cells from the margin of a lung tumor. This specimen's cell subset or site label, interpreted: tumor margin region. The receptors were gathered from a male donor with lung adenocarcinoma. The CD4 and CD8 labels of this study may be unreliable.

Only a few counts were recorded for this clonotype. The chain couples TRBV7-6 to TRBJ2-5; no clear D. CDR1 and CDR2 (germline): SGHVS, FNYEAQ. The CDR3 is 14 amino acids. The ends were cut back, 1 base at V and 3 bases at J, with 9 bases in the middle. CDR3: CASSLVNYKETQYF. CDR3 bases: TGTGCCAGCAGCTTAGTTAACTACAAAGAGACCCAGTACTTC.

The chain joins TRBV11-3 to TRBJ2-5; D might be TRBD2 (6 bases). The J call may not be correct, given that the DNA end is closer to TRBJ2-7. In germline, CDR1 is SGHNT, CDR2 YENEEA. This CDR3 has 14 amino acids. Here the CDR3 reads CASSLGGTSYEQYF. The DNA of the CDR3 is TGTGCCAGCAGCTTAGGAGGGACTTCTTACGAGCAGTACTTC.

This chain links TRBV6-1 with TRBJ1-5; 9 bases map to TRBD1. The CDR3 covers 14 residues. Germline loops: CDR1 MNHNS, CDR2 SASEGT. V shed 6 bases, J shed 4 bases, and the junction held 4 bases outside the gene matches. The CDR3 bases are TGTGCCAGCAGAGAGACAGGGGGGAATCAGCCCCAGCATTTT. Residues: CASRETGGNQPQHF.

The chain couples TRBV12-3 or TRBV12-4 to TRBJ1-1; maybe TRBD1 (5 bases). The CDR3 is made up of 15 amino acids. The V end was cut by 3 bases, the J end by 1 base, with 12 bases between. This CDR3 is CASSFFAGQNTEAFF. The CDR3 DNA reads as TGTGCCAGCAGTTTCTTTGCCGGACAGAACACTGAAGCTTTCTTT.

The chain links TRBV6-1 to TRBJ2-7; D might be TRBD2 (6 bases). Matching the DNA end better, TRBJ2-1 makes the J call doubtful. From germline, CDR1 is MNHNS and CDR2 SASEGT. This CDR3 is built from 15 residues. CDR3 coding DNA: TGTGCCAGCAGCACCGGGACTCGCATTGGGGCTGAGCAGTTCTTC. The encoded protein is CASSTGTRIGAEQFF.

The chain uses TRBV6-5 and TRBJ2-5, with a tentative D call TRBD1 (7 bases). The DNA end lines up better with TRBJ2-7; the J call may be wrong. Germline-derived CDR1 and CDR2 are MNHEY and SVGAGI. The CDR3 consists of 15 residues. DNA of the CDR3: TGTGCCAGCAGTTACGCTGCCAGGGGGGTCTACGAGCAGTACTTC. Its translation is CASSYAARGVYEQYF.

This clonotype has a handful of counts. The CDR3 nucleotides read TGTGCCAGCAGTCGCGGGACAGGGGGGGAGACCCAGTACTTC. It specifies CASSRGTGGETQYF. J is TRBJ2-1 and V is TRBV12-3 or TRBV12-4, with 11 bases aligning to TRBD1. The J call is doubtful: the DNA matches TRBJ2-5 better. The CDR3 loop spans 14 amino acids.

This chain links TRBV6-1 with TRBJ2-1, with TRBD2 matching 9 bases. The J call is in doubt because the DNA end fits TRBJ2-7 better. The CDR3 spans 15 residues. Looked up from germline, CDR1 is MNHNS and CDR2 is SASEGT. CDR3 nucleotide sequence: TGTGCCAGCAGTGAAGGGCTAGCGGGAAACTACGAGCAGTACTTC. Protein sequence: CASSEGLAGNYEQYF.

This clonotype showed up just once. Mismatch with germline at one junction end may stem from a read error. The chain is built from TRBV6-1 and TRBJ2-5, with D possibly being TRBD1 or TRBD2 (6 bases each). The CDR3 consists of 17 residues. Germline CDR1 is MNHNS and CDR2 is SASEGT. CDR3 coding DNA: TGTGCCAGCAGCAAGGGGATCGGGGGCCTAGACCAAGAGACTCAGTACTTC. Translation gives CASSKGIGGLDQETQYF.

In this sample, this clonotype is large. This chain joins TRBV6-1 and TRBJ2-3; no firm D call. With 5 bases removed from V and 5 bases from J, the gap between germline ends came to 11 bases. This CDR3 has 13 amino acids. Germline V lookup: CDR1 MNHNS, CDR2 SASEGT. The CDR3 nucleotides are TGTGCCAGCAGTAGGCAGGCAAAAGATACGCAGTATTTT. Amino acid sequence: CASSRQAKDTQYF.

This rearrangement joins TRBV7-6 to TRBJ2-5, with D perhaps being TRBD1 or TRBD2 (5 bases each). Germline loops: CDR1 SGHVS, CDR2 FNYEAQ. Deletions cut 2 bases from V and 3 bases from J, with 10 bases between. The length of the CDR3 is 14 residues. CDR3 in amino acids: CASSLSGQKETQYF. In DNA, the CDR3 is TGTGCCAGCAGCTTATCGGGGCAAAAAGAGACCCAGTACTTC.

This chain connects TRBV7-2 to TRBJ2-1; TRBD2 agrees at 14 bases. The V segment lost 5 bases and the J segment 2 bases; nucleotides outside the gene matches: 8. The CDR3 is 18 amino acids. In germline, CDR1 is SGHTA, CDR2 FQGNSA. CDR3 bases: TGTGCCAGCAGCGGGACTAGCGGGAGCCTCGGGCCCTACAATGAGCAGTTCTTC. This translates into CASSGTSGSLGPYNEQFF.

The CDR3 loop is CATSDRGLKTQYF. CDR3 nucleotide sequence: TGTGCCACCAGTGATCGGGGGCTAAAGACCCAGTACTTC. This rearrangement joins TRBV24-1 to TRBJ2-5; D tentatively fits TRBD1 or TRBD2 (6 bases each). Germline V gene lookup returns CDR1 KGHDR and CDR2 SFDVKD. The CDR3 spans 13 residues. The V end lost 3 bases, the J end lost 6 bases, and 10 bases lay between the germline ends.

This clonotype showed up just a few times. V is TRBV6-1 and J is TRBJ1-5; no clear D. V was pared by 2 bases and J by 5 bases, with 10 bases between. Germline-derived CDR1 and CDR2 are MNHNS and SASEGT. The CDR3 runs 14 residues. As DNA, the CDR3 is TGTGCCAGCAGTGAAAGAAATTGGGATCAGCCCCAGCATTTT. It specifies CASSERNWDQPQHF.

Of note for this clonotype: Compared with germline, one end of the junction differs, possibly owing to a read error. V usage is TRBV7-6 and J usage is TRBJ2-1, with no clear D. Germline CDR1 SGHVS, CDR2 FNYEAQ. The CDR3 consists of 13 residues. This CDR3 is CASSLDQNNAQFF. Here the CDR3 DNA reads TGTGCCAGCAGCTTAGACCAGAACAATGCGCAGTTCTTT.

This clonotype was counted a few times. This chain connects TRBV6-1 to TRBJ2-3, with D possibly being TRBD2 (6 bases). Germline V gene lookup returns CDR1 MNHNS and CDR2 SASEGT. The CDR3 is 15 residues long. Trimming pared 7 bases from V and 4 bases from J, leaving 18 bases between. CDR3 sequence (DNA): TGTGCCAGCATGTCGGCCCGAGCGGGCGCAGATACGCAGTATTTT. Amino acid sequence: CASMSARAGADTQYF.

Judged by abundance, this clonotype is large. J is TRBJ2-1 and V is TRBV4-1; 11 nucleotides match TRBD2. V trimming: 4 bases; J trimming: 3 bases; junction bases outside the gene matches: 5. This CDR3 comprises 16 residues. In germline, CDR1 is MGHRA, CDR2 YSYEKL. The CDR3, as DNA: TGCGCCAGCAGCCCACTTGGGACTAGCGGCTACAATGAGCAGTTCTTC. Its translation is CASSPLGTSGYNEQFF.

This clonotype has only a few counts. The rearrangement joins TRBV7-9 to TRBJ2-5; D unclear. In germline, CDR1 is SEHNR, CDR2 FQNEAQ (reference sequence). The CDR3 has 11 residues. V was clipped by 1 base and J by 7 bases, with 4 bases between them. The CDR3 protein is CASSLEVTQYF. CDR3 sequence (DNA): TGTGCCAGCAGCTTAGAAGTGACCCAGTACTTC. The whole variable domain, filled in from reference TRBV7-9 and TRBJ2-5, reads DTGVSQNPRHKITKRGQNVTFRCDPISEHNRLYWYRQTLGQGPEFLTYFQNEAQLEKSRLLSDRFSAERPKGSFSTLEIQRTEQGDSAMYLCASSLEVTQYFGPGTRLLVL.

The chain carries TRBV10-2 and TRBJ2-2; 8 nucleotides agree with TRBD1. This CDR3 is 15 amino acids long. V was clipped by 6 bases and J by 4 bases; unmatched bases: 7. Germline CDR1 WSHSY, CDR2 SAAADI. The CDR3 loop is CASRQGAGGTGELFF. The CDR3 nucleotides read TGCGCCAGCAGGCAGGGGGCTGGAGGCACCGGGGAGCTGTTTTTT.

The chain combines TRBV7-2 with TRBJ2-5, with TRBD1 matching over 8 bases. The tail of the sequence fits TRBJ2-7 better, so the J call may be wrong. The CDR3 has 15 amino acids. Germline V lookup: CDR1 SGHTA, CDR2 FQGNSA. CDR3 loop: CASSLAGTGGYEQYF. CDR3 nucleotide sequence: TGTGCCAGCAGCTTAGCTGGGACAGGCGGCTACGAGCAGTACTTC.

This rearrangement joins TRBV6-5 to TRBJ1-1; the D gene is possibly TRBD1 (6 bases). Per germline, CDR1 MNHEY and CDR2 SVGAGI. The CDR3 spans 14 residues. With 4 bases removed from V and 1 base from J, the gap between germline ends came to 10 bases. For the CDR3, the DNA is TGTGCCAGCAGTTTCCCGGGACAGAACACTGAAGCTTTCTTT. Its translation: CASSFPGQNTEAFF.

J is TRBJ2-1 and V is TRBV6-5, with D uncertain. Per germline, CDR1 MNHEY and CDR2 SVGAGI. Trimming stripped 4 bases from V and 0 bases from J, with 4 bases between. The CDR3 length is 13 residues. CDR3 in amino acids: CASSWSSYNEQFF. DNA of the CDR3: TGTGCCAGCAGTTGGAGCTCCTACAATGAGCAGTTCTTC.

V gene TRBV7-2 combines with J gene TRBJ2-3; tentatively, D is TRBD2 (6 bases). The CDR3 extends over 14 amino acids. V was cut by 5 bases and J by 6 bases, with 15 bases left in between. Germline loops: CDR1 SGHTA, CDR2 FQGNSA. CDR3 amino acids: CASSQGTPFDTQYF. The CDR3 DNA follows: TGTGCCAGCAGCCAAGGGACTCCGTTTGATACGCAGTATTTT. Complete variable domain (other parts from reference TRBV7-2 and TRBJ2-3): GAGVSQSPSNKVTEKGKDVELRCDPISGHTALYWYRQSLGQGLEFLIYFQGNSAPDKSGLPSDRFSAERTGGSVSTLTIQRTQQEDSAVYLCASSQGTPFDTQYFGPGTRLTVL.

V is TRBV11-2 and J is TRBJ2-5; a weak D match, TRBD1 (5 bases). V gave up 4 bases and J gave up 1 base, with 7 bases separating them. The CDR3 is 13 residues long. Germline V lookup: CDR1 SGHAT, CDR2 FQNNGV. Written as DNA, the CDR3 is TGTGCCAGCAGCTCCACAGGCCAAGAGACCCAGTACTTC. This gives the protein CASSSTGQETQYF.